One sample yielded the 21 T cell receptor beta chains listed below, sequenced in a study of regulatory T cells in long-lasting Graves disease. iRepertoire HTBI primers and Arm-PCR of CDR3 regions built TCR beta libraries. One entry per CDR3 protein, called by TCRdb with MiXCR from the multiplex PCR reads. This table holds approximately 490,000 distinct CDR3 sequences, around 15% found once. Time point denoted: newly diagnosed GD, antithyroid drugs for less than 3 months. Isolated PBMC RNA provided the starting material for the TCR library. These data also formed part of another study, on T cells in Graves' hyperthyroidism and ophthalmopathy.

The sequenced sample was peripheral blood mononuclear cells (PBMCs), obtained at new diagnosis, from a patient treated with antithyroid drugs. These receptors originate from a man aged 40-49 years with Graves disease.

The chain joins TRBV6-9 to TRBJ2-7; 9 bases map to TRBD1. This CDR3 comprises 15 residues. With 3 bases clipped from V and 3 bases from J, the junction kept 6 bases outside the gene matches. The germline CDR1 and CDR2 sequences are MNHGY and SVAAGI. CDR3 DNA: TGTGCCAGCAGTTACCCGGACAGGGGCGGCTACGAGCAGTACTTC. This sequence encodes CASSYPDRGGYEQYF.

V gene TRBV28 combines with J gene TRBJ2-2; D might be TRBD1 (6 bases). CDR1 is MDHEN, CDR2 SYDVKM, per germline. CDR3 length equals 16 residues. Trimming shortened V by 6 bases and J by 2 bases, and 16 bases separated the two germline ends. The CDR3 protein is CASSLEGVTNTGELFF. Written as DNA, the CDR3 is TGTGCCAGCAGCCTTGAGGGGGTGACAAACACCGGGGAGCTGTTTTTT.

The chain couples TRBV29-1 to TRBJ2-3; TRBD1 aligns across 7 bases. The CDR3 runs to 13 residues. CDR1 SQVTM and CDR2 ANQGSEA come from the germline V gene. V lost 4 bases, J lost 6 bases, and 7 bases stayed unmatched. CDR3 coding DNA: TGCAGCGTTGCGAGGGGGCGCGGGGATACGCAGTATTTT. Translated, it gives CSVARGRGDTQYF.

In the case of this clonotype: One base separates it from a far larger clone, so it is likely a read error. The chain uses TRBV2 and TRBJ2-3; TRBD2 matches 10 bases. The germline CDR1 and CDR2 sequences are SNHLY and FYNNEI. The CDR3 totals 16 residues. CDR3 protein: CTSSSPLAGWADTQYF. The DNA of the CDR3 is TGTACCAGCAGTTCCCCACTAGCGGGATGGGCAGATACGCAGTATTTT. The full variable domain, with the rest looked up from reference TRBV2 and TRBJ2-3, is EPEVTQTPSHQVTQMGQEVILRCVPISNHLYFYWYRQILGQKVEFLVSFYNNEISEKSEIFDDQFSVERPDGSNFTLKIRSTKLEDSAMYFCTSSSPLAGWADTQYFGPGTRLTVL.

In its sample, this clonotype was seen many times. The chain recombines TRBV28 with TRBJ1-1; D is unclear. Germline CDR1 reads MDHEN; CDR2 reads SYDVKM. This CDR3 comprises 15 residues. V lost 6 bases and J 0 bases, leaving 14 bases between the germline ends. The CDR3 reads CASRLPRHMNTEAFF. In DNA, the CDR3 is TGTGCCAGCAGACTCCCCCGCCACATGAACACTGAAGCTTTCTTT.

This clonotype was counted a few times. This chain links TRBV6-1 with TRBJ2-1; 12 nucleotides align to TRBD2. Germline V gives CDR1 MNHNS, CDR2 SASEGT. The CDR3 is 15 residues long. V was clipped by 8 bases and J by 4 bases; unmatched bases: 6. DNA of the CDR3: TGTGCCAGCCGACTAGCGGGAGATCAATACAATGAGCAGTTCTTC. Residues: CASRLAGDQYNEQFF.

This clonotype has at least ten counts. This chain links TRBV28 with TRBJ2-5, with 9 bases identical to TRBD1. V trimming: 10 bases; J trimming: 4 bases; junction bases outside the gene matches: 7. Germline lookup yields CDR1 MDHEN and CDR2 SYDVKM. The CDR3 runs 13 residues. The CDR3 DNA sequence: TGTGCCACGGTCGGGACAGGGATAGAGACCCAGTACTTC. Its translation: CATVGTGIETQYF.

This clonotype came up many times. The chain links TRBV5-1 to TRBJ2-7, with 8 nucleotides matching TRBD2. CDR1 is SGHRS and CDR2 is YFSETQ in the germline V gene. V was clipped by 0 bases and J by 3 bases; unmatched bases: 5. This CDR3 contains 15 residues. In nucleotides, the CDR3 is TGCGCCAGCAGCTTGGATCCAGGGACTAGCTACGAGCAGTACTTC. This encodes CASSLDPGTSYEQYF.

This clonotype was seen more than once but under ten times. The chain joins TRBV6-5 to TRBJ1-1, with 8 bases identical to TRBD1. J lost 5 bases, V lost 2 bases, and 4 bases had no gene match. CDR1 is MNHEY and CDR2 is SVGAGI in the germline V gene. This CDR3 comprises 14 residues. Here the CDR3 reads CASSYGTGRTEAFF. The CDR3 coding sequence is TGTGCCAGCAGTTACGGGACAGGCAGGACTGAAGCTTTCTTT.

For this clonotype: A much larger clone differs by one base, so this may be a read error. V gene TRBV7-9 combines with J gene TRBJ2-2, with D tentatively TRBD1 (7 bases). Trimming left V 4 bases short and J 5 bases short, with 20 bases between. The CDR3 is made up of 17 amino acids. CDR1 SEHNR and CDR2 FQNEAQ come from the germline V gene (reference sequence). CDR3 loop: CASSYRGSLGRTGELFF. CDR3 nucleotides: TGTGCCAGCAGCTACAGGGGATCACTAGGGAGGACCGGGGAGCTGTTTTTT.

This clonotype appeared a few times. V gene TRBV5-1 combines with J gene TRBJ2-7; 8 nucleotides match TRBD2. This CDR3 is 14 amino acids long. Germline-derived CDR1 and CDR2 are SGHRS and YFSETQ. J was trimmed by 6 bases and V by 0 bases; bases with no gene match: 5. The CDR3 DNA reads TGCGCCAGCAGCTTGGACCGGGGGGGTACCGAGCAGTACTTC. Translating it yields CASSLDRGGTEQYF.

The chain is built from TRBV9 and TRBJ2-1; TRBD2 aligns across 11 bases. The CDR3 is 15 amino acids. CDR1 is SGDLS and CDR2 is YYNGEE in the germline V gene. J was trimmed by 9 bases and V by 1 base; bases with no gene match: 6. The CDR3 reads CASSVRLAGIPEQFF. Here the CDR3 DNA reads TGTGCCAGCAGCGTAAGACTAGCGGGAATCCCTGAGCAGTTCTTC. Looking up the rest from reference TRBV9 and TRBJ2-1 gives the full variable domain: DSGVTQTPKHLITATGQRVTLRCSPRSGDLSVYWYQQSLDQGLQFLIQYYNGEERAKGNILERFSAQQFPDLHSELNLSSLELGDSALYFCASSVRLAGIPEQFFGPGTRLTVL.

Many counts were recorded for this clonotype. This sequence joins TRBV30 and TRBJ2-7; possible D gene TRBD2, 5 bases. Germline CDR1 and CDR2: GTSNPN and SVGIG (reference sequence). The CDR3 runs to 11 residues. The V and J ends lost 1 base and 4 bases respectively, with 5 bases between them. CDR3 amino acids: CAWSGRYEQYF. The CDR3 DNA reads TGTGCCTGGAGTGGGAGGTACGAGCAGTACTTC. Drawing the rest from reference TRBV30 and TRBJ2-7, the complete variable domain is SQTIHQWPATLVQPVGSPLSLECTVEGTSNPNLYWYRQAAGRGLQLLFYSVGIGQISSEVPQNLSASRPQDRQFILSSKKLLLSDSGFYLCAWSGRYEQYFGPGTRLTVT.

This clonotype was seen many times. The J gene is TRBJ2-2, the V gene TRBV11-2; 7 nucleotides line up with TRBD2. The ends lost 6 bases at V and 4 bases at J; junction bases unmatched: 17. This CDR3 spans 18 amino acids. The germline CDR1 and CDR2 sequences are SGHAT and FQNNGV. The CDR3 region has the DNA TGTGCCAGCAGTAGGGGATCGTGGGAGGGCCTAAGCACCGGGGAGCTGTTTTTT. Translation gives CASSRGSWEGLSTGELFF. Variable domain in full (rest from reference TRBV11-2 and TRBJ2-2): EAGVAQSPRYKIIEKRQSVAFWCNPISGHATLYWYQQILGQGPKLLIQFQNNGVVDDSQLPKDRFSAERLKGVDSTLKIQPAKLEDSAVYLCASSRGSWEGLSTGELFFGEGSRLTVL.

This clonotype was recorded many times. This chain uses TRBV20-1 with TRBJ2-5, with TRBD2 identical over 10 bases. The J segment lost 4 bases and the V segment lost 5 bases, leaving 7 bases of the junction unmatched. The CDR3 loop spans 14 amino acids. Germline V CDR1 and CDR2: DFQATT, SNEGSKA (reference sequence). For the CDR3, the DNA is TGCAGTGCTGCTATACTAGCGGGAAGAGAGACCCAGTACTTC. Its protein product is CSAAILAGRETQYF.

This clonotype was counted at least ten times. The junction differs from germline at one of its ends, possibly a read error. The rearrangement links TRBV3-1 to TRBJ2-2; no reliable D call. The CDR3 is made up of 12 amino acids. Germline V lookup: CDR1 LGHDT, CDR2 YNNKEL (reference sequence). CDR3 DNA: TGCGCCAGCAGCCAATATACCGGGGAGCTGTTTTTT. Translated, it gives CASSQYTGELFF.

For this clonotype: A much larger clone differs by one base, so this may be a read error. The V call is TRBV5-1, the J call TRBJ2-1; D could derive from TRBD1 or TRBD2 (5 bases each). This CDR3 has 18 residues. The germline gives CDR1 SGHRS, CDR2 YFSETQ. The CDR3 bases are TGTGCCAGCAGCTTATGGATGAGGAGAGCAGAGGGGAACAATGAGCAGTTCTTC. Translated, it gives CASSLWMRRAEGNNEQFF.

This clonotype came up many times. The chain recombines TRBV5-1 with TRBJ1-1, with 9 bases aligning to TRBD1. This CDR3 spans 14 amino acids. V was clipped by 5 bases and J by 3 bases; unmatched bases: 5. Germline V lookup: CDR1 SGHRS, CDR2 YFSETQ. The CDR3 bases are TGCGCCAGCAGTAACAGGGGGCTTGACACTGAAGCTTTCTTT. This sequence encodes CASSNRGLDTEAFF.

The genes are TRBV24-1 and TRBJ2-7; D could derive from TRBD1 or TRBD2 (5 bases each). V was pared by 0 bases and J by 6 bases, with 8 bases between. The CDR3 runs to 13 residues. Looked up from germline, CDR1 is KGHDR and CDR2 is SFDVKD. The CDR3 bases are TGTGCCACCAGTGATTTGCCCGGGGCCGAGCAGTACTTC. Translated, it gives CATSDLPGAEQYF.

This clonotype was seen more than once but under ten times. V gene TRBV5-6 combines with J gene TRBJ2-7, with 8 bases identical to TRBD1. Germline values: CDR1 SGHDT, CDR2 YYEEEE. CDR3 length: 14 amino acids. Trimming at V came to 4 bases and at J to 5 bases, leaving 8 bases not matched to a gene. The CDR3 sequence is CASSPRTGRHEQYF. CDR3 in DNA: TGTGCCAGCAGCCCAAGGACAGGGCGGCACGAGCAGTACTTC.

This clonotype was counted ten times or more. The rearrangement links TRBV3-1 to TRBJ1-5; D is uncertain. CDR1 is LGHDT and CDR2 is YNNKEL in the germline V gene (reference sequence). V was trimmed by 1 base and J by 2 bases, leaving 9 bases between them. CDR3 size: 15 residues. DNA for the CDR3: TGTGCCAGCAGCCAAGGCGTTCTGGGCAATCAGCCCCAGCATTTT. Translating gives CASSQGVLGNQPQHF.